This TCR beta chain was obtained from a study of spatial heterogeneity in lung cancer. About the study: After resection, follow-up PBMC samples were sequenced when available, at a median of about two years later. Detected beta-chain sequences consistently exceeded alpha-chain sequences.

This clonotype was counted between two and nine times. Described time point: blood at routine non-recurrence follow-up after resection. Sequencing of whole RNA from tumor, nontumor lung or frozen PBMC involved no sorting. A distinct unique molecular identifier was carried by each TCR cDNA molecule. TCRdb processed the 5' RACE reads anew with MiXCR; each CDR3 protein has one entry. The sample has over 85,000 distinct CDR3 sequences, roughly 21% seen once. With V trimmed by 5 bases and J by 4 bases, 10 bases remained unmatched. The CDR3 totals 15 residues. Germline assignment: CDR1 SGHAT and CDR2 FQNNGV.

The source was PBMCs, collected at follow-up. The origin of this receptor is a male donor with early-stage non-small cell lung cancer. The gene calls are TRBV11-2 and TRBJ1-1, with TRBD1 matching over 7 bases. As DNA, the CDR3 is TGTGCCAGCAGCCCTTGGAGGGGGCTGGGCACTGAAGCTTTCTTT. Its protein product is CASSPWRGLGTEAFF.